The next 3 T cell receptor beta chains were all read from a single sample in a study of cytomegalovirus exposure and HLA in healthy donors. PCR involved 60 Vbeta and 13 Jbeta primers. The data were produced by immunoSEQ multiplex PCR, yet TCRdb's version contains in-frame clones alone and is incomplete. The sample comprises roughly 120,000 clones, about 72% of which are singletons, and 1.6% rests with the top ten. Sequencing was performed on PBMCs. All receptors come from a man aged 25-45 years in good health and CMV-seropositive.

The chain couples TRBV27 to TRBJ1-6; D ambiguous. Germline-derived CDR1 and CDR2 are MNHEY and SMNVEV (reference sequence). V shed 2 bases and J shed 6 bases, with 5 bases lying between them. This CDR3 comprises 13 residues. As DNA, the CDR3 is TGTGCCAGCAGTTTACAGTTTAATTCACCCCTCCACTTT. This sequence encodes CASSLQFNSPLHF.

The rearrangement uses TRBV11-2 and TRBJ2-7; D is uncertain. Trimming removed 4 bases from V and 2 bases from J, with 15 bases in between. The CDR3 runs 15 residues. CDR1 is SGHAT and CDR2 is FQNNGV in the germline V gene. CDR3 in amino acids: CASSSLRQDAYEQYF. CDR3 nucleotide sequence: TGTGCCAGCAGCTCCCTGCGCCAAGATGCCTACGAGCAGTACTTC.

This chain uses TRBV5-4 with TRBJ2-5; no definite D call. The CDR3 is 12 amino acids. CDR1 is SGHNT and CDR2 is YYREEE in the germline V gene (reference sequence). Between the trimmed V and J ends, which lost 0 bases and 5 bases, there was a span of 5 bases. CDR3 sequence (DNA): TGTGCCAGCAGCTTGGCTAAGGAGACCCAGTACTTC. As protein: CASSLAKETQYF.